What follows are 10 T cell receptor beta chains derived from one specimen sequenced in a study of OX40 agonist ivuxolimab in advanced cancers. Data came from immunoSEQ multiplex PCR; TCRdb stores just in-frame clones and leaves some out. The sample lists around 51,000 clones, 84% occurring once. Sequencing was performed on CD4+ or CD8+ T cells sorted from blood, taken in a trial of the OX40 agonist ivuxolimab. The origin of the receptors is an adult with an advanced solid tumor such as melanoma, head and neck, liver or kidney cancer.

V and J are TRBV2 and TRBJ1-6, with D tentatively TRBD1 (5 bases). CDR3 size: 15 residues. CDR1 is SNHLY, CDR2 FYNNEI, per germline. V lost 2 bases to trimming and J lost 9 bases, with 14 bases between them. The DNA of the CDR3 is TGTGCCAGCAGTGAAACTCAGGGAATAGGTTCACCCCTCCACTTT. It codes for CASSETQGIGSPLHF. Full variable domain (remainder filled in from reference TRBV2 and TRBJ1-6): EPEVTQTPSHQVTQMGQEVILRCVPISNHLYFYWYRQILGQKVEFLVSFYNNEISEKSEIFDDQFSVERPDGSNFTLKIRSTKLEDSAMYFCASSETQGIGSPLHFGNGTRLTVT.

The chain links TRBV9 to TRBJ2-3, with D tentatively TRBD2 (6 bases). V shed 3 bases and J shed 2 bases, with 10 bases lying between them. Germline assignment: CDR1 SGDLS and CDR2 YYNGEE. The CDR3 consists of 14 residues. In DNA, the CDR3 is TGTGCCAGCAGCGGAGGACTATTCACAGATACGCAGTATTTT. This codes for CASSGGLFTDTQYF. The full variable domain, in which reference TRBV9 and TRBJ2-3 provide the parts outside the CDR3, is DSGVTQTPKHLITATGQRVTLRCSPRSGDLSVYWYQQSLDQGLQFLIQYYNGEERAKGNILERFSAQQFPDLHSELNLSSLELGDSALYFCASSGGLFTDTQYFGPGTRLTVL.

V usage is TRBV4-1 and J usage is TRBJ2-5; weak D call: TRBD2 (5 bases). In germline, CDR1 is MGHRA, CDR2 YSYEKL. This CDR3 spans 13 amino acids. Trimming pared 4 bases from V and 4 bases from J, leaving 10 bases between. The CDR3 region is CASSLWERETQYF. The CDR3 DNA reads TGCGCCAGCAGCCTCTGGGAGCGAGAGACCCAGTACTTC.

This rearrangement joins TRBV10-2 to TRBJ1-5; weak D call: TRBD1 (5 bases). CDR1 is WSHSY, CDR2 SAAADI, per germline. CDR3 length equals 13 residues. Trimming took off 9 bases at V and 2 bases at J, with 11 bases between the two ends. The DNA of the CDR3 is TGCGCCAGTGGGGGGGAGGGCAATCAGCCCCAGCATTTT. It codes for CASGGEGNQPQHF.

The gene calls are TRBV6-5 and TRBJ1-1; 7 bases agree with TRBD1. Germline CDR1 reads MNHEY; CDR2 reads SVGAGI. V lost 5 bases and J lost 4; bases outside the gene matches: 4. This CDR3 comprises 13 residues. CDR3 in DNA: TGTGCCAGCAGTCTTACAGGGGCCACTGAAGCTTTCTTT. Residues: CASSLTGATEAFF.

The chain couples TRBV5-6 to TRBJ2-7; D perhaps matches TRBD1 (6 bases). Germline lookup yields CDR1 SGHDT and CDR2 YYEEEE. Trimming shortened V by 10 bases and J by 2 bases, and 13 bases separated the two germline ends. The CDR3 covers 12 residues. As DNA, the CDR3 is TGTGCCCCGCGCCCAGGGGCCTACGAGCAGTACTTC. This codes for CAPRPGAYEQYF.

J is TRBJ1-2 and V is TRBV5-6; the D gene is possibly TRBD1 (5 bases). This CDR3 contains 13 residues. The germline gives CDR1 SGHDT, CDR2 YYEEEE. Between the trimmed V and J ends, which lost 4 bases and 2 bases, there was a span of 9 bases. The CDR3 coding sequence is TGTGCCAGCAGCCCGGGGGGGAACTATGGCTACACCTTC. This sequence encodes CASSPGGNYGYTF.

This clone was observed once. This chain connects TRBV5-8 to TRBJ2-7; 7 bases agree with TRBD1. The ends lost 0 bases at V and 5 bases at J; junction bases unmatched: 8. CDR3 length: 15 amino acids. Germline V lookup: CDR1 SGHTS, CDR2 YDEGEE. The CDR3 loop is CASSLEGGLSHEQYF. In DNA, the CDR3 is TGTGCCAGCAGCTTGGAAGGGGGCTTGAGCCACGAGCAGTACTTC.

The chain couples TRBV6-6 to TRBJ1-2; D is uncertain. The ends were cut back, 0 bases at V and 6 bases at J, with 8 bases in the middle. The CDR3 is 13 residues long. CDR1 is MNHNY, CDR2 SVGAGI, per germline (reference sequence). The CDR3 DNA is TGTGCCAGCAGTTACTCAACCGGGGATGGCTACACCTTC. This codes for CASSYSTGDGYTF.

The rearrangement joins TRBV6-5 to TRBJ1-1; 9 bases are shared with TRBD1. This CDR3 has 16 amino acids. Germline CDR1 is MNHEY and CDR2 is SVGAGI. J gave up 0 bases and V 4 bases, and 6 bases lay outside the gene matches. CDR3 residues: CASSSNRGLLNTEAFF. The CDR3 DNA reads as TGTGCCAGCAGTTCAAACAGGGGGCTGTTGAACACTGAAGCTTTCTTT.